This T cell receptor beta chain was observed in a study of blood T cell repertoires in COVID-19. Across the study: Sites in the United States, Italy and Spain provided acute and convalescent COVID-19 samples.

The age range of participants was 18 to 89 years, with residence in 20 to 25 US areas. The length of the CDR3 is 14 residues. CDR1 and CDR2 from the germline V gene are SGHNT and YYREEE (reference sequence). V lost 0 bases to trimming and J lost 7 bases; unmatched junction nucleotides: 6. The table lists this clone with a count of one. Sequencing used immunoSEQ multiplex PCR; TCRdb keeps in-frame clones, though not all of them. The repertoire holds under 450,000 clones, roughly 87% seen once, with 2.5% to 3.5% in the top ten. The chain is built from TRBV5-4 and TRBJ2-7; TRBD2 matches 8 bases. The specimen sequenced was PBMCs or T cells enriched from blood (not recorded which). This sequence originates from a woman aged 25 to 45 who had recovered from COVID-19. The CDR3 here is CASSLVGGGSEQYF. The CDR3 coding sequence is TGTGCCAGCAGCTTGGTCGGCGGGGGGAGTGAGCAGTACTTC.